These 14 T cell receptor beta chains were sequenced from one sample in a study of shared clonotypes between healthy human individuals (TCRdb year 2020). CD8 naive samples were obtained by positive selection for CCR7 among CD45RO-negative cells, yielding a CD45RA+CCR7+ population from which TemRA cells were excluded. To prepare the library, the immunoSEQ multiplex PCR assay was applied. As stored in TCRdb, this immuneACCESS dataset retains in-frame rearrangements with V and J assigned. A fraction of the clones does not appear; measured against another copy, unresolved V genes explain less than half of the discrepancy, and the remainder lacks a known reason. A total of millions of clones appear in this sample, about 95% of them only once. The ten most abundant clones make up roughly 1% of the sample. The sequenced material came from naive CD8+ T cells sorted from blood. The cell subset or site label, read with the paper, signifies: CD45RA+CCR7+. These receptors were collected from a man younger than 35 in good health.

The CDR3 nucleotides read TGTGCCAGCAGCCAGTACCCCTCGGGTGAGACCCAGTACTTC. Translation gives CASSQYPSGETQYF. The rearrangement uses TRBV4-2 and TRBJ2-5; D gene ambiguous. Germline V gene data show CDR1 as LGHNA and CDR2 as YNFKEQ. The CDR3 has 14 amino acids. The V gene lost 3 bases and the J gene lost 5 bases, with 13 bases spanning the gap.

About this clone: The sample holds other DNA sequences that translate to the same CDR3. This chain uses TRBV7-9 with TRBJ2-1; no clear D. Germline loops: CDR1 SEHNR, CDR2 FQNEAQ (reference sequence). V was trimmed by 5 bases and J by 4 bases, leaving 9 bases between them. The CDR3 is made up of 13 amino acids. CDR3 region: CASSLSGYNEQFF. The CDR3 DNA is TGTGCCAGCAGCCTCAGTGGGTACAATGAGCAGTTCTTC. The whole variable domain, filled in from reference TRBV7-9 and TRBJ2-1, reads DTGVSQNPRHKITKRGQNVTFRCDPISEHNRLYWYRQTLGQGPEFLTYFQNEAQLEKSRLLSDRFSAERPKGSFSTLEIQRTEQGDSAMYLCASSLSGYNEQFFGPGTRLTVL.

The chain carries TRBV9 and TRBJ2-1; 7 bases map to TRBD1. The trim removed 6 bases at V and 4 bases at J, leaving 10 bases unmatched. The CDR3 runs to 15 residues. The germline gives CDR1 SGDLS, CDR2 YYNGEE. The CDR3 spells CASTPRTGGYNEQFF. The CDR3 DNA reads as TGTGCCAGCACCCCCAGGACAGGTGGATACAATGAGCAGTTCTTC.

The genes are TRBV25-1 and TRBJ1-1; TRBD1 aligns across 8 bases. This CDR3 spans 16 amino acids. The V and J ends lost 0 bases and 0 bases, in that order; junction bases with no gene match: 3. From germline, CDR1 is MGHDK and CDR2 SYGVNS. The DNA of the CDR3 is TGTGCCAGCAGTGAATATTTACAGGGGGTGAACACTGAAGCTTTCTTT. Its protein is CASSEYLQGVNTEAFF.

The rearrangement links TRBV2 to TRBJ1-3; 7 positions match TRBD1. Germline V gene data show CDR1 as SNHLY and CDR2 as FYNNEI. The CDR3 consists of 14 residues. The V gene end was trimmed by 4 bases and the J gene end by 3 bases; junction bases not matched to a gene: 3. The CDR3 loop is CASSGQGGGNTIYF. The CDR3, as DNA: TGTGCCAGCAGTGGACAGGGTGGTGGAAACACCATATATTTT.

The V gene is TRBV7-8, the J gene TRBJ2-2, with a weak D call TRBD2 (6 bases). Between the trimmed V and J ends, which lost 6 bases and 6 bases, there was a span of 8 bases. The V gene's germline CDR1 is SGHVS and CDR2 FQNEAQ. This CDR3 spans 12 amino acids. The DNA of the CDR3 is TGTGCCAGCAGTCCGGGGGCCGGGGAGCTGTTTTTT. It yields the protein CASSPGAGELFF.

The CDR3 loop is CASSWGAAGLEQYF. CDR3 coding DNA: TGTGCCAGCAGCTGGGGGGCAGCGGGGCTCGAGCAGTACTTC. The J gene is TRBJ2-7, the V gene TRBV5-4, with D tentatively TRBD2 (7 bases). Germline V gives CDR1 SGHNT, CDR2 YYREEE (reference sequence). V lost 3 bases and J lost 6, with 16 bases in between. The CDR3 sequence is 14 residues long.

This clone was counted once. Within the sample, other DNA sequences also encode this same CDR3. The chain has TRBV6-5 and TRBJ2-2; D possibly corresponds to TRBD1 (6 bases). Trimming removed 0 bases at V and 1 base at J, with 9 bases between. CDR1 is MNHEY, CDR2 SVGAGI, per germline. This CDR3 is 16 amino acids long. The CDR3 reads CASSYSTGENTGELFF. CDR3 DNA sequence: TGTGCCAGCAGTTACTCGACAGGAGAGAACACCGGGGAGCTGTTTTTT.

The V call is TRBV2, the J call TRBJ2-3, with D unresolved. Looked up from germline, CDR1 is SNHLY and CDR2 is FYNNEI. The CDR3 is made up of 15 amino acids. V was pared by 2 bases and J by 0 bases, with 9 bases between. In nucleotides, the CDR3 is TGTGCCAGCAGTGAAATCCTGCCTAGCACAGATACGCAGTATTTT. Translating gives CASSEILPSTDTQYF.

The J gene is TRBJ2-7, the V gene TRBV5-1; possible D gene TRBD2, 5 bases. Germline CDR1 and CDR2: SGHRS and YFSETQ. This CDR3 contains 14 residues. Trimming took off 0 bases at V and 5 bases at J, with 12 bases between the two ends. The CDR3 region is CASSLDGNPHEQYF. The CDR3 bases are TGCGCCAGCAGCTTGGACGGGAACCCCCACGAGCAGTACTTC.

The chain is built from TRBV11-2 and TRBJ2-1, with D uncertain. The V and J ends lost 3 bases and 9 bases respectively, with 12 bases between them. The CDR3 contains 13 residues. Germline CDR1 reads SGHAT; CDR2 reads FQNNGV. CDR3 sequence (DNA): TGTGCCAGCAGCTTCACCCCAGCTTCTGAGCAGTTCTTC. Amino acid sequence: CASSFTPASEQFF.

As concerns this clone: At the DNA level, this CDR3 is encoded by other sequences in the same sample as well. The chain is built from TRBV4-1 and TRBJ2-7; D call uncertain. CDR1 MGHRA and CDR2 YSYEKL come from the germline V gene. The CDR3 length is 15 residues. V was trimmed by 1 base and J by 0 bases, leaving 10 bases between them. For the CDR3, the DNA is TGCGCCAGCAGCCAAGGGGGAACATCCTCCTACGAGCAGTACTTC. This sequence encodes CASSQGGTSSYEQYF.

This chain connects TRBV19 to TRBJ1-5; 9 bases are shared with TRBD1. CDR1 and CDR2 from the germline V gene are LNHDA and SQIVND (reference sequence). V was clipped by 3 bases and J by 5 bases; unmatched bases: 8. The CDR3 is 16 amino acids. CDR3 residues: CASSMEHRGLDQPQHF. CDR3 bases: TGTGCCAGTAGTATGGAACACAGGGGGCTCGATCAGCCCCAGCATTTT.

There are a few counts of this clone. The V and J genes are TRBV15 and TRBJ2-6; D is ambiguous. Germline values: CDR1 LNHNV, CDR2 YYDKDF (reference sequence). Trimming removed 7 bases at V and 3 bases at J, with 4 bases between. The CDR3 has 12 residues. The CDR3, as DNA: TGTGCCACCAATTTTGGGGCCAACGTCCTGACTTTC. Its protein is CATNFGANVLTF.